The rows below give T cell receptor beta chains drawn from one sample of a study of CD8 T cells in ankylosing spondylitis. TCRdb re-called the 5' RACE reads with MiXCR, one entry per CDR3 protein. The sample records hundreds of thousands of distinct CDR3 sequences, approximately 9% being singletons. Material for sequencing was blood, either unsorted or a sorted T cell fraction (not recorded which). These receptors came from a male donor with ankylosing spondylitis or in good health (not recorded which). The CDR3 runs from the conserved cysteine through the conserved F or W. Each record gives: D gene, V gene, J gene, clone size, CDR3 protein, CDR3 DNA. A D gene is named only where the DNA matches it firmly. Some rows have no size entry. The others give once, few or many, or a class for an expanded clone.

D gene: TRBD2
V gene: TRBV12-3/TRBV12-4
J gene: TRBJ2-1
clone size: NA
CDR3 protein: CASSPESSGGRNEQFF
CDR3 DNA: TGTGCCAGCAGTCCCGAGTCGAGCGGGGGGCGCAATGAGCAGTTCTTC

D gene: NA
V gene: TRBV5-1
J gene: TRBJ2-1
clone size: many
CDR3 protein: CASSPSDFGEQFF
CDR3 DNA: TGCGCCAGCAGCCCCTCGGATTTTGGTGAGCAGTTCTTC

D gene: TRBD2
V gene: TRBV20-1
J gene: TRBJ2-5
clone size: many
CDR3 protein: CSARPSGEWETQYF
CDR3 DNA: TGCAGTGCTAGACCTAGCGGGGAGTGGGAGACCCAGTACTTC

D gene: NA
V gene: TRBV10-3
J gene: TRBJ1-1
clone size: many
CDR3 protein: CAISVDGATSTEAFF
CDR3 DNA: TGTGCCATCAGTGTGGACGGGGCAACGAGCACTGAAGCTTTCTTT

D gene: TRBD2
V gene: TRBV20-1
J gene: TRBJ2-2
clone size: many
CDR3 protein: CSAITSGGTGELFF
CDR3 DNA: TGCAGTGCTATAACTAGCGGGGGTACCGGGGAGCTGTTTTTT

D gene: NA
V gene: TRBV19
J gene: TRBJ2-3
clone size: NA
CDR3 protein: CASTTAGGATDTQYF
CDR3 DNA: TGTGCCAGTACCACGGCTGGCGGGGCGACAGATACGCAGTATTTT

D gene: NA
V gene: TRBV7-9
J gene: TRBJ2-2
clone size: many
CDR3 protein: CASSSGQHTGELFF
CDR3 DNA: TGTGCCAGCAGTTCAGGACAGCACACCGGGGAGCTGTTTTTT

D gene: NA
V gene: TRBV4-1
J gene: TRBJ1-1
clone size: NA
CDR3 protein: CASSQEGSVEAFF
CDR3 DNA: TGCGCCAGCAGCCAAGAGGGTTCCGTTGAAGCTTTCTTT

D gene: NA
V gene: TRBV12-3/TRBV12-4
J gene: TRBJ1-1
clone size: many
CDR3 protein: CASRQLGGNTEAFF
CDR3 DNA: TGTGCCAGCAGGCAATTGGGAGGGAACACTGAAGCTTTCTTT

D gene: NA
V gene: TRBV19
J gene: TRBJ2-3
clone size: NA
CDR3 protein: CASTEGFGDTQYF
CDR3 DNA: TGTGCCAGTACGGAGGGATTTGGAGATACGCAGTATTTT

D gene: NA
V gene: TRBV20-1
J gene: TRBJ1-5
clone size: many
CDR3 protein: CSASPGYQPQHF
CDR3 DNA: TGCAGTGCCTCCCCAGGTTATCAGCCCCAGCATTTT

D gene: TRBD1
V gene: TRBV7-9
J gene: TRBJ1-2
clone size: many
CDR3 protein: CASSLREPGQGNGYTF
CDR3 DNA: TGTGCCAGCAGCTTAAGGGAGCCGGGACAGGGGAATGGCTACACCTTC

D gene: TRBD1
V gene: TRBV5-5
J gene: TRBJ2-7
clone size: many
CDR3 protein: CASRYYRGLEQYF
CDR3 DNA: TGTGCCAGCAGGTATTACAGGGGGCTCGAGCAGTACTTC

D gene: TRBD1
V gene: TRBV19
J gene: TRBJ1-1
clone size: few
CDR3 protein: CASSMTGGRTEAFF
CDR3 DNA: TGTGCCAGTAGTATGACAGGGGGCAGGACTGAAGCTTTCTTT

D gene: TRBD1
V gene: TRBV7-2
J gene: TRBJ1-2
clone size: few
CDR3 protein: CASSRPTGLVYGYTF
CDR3 DNA: TGTGCCAGCAGCAGACCGACAGGGCTGGTCTATGGCTACACCTTC

D gene: NA
V gene: TRBV20-1
J gene: TRBJ1-2
clone size: many
CDR3 protein: CSARDQQYGYTF
CDR3 DNA: TGCAGTGCTAGAGACCAGCAATATGGCTACACCTTC

D gene: TRBD2
V gene: TRBV29-1
J gene: TRBJ2-1
clone size: once
CDR3 protein: CSVGYSSGAVEQFF
CDR3 DNA: TGCAGCGTTGGGTATAGTAGCGGGGCTGTTGAGCAGTTCTTC

D gene: NA
V gene: TRBV9
J gene: TRBJ2-5
clone size: few
CDR3 protein: CASSAHARGQETQYF
CDR3 DNA: TGTGCCAGCAGCGCCCACGCCCGGGGGCAAGAGACCCAGTACTTC

D gene: NA
V gene: TRBV3-1
J gene: TRBJ1-3
clone size: many
CDR3 protein: CASSQRTEGLNTIYF
CDR3 DNA: TGTGCCAGCAGCCAACGGACAGAGGGGCTAAACACCATATATTTT

D gene: TRBD1
V gene: TRBV12-3/TRBV12-4
J gene: TRBJ1-2
clone size: many
CDR3 protein: CASSPDRGVYYGYTF
CDR3 DNA: TGTGCCAGCAGTCCTGACAGGGGGGTATATTATGGCTACACCTTC

D gene: TRBD2
V gene: TRBV20-1
J gene: TRBJ2-3
clone size: many
CDR3 protein: CSARKTSGSPDTQYF
CDR3 DNA: TGCAGTGCTAGAAAGACTAGCGGGAGTCCCGATACGCAGTATTTT

D gene: NA
V gene: TRBV5-1
J gene: TRBJ2-5
clone size: many
CDR3 protein: CASGRDGERETQYF
CDR3 DNA: TGCGCCAGTGGAAGAGACGGAGAGAGAGAGACCCAGTACTTC

D gene: NA
V gene: TRBV29-1
J gene: TRBJ2-3
clone size: many
CDR3 protein: CSVAALTGLTDTQYF
CDR3 DNA: TGCAGCGTCGCCGCCCTGACAGGCCTCACAGATACGCAGTATTTT